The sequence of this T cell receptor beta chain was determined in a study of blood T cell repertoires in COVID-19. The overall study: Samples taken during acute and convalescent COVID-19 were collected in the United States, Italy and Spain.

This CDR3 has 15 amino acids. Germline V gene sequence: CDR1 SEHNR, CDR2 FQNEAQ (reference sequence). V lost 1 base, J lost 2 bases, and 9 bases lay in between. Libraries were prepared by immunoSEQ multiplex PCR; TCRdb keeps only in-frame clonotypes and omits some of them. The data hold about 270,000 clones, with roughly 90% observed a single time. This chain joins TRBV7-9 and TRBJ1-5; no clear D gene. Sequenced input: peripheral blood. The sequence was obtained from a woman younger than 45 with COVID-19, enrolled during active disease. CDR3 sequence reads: CASSLGGRGNQPQHF. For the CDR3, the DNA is TGTGCCAGCAGCTTAGGAGGTCGGGGCAATCAGCCCCAGCATTTT.